This paragraph reports one TCR beta chain. What this receptor recognizes is not known. Base qualities are not provided; no much larger clone lies one nucleotide away. Libraries came from the immunoSEQ multiplex PCR assay. A mixture of 60 forward primers for TCR Vbeta segments and 13 reverse primers for TCR Jbeta segments was used in the multiplex PCR. Amplification of the CDR3 region of rearranged TCR beta genes was performed with a multiplex PCR assay on genomic DNA. The Illumina HiSeq System was used to sequence the amplified TCR beta libraries as 87-base-pair reads. On the authors' methods: A later analysis tallied around 87 million unique TCR beta chains across the approximately 670 repertoires, and around 10 million of those chains were shared by two or more donors. To remove PCR and sequencing errors, raw reads were error-corrected and collapsed into unique sequences using a nearest-neighbor algorithm that merged closely related sequences. CDR3 sequences were aligned to IMGT reference sequences to assign V, D and J gene segments. Each retained sequence needed at least a six-nucleotide match to both a V gene segment and a J gene segment. Rearrangements were called productive when the CDR3 lacked stop codons and stayed in frame with V and J; all others were non-productive. CDR3 was defined by IMGT convention, running from the second conserved V-encoded cysteine to the conserved J-encoded phenylalanine. The earlier analysis of some 580 of the donors excluded any sequence lacking an unambiguous match to a single V gene segment. An earlier analysis of 450 to 650 of the donors called V segments functional above 56.7% productive rearrangements and segregating when the between-donor standard deviation exceeded 5%. A statistical classification framework was built to diagnose cytomegalovirus status from the catalog of TCR beta chain sequences. A later analysis assigned V and J genes by comparing TCR nucleotide sequences with IMGT/GENE-DB human TR gene sequences. In a later analysis, CDR3 sequences and most-parsimonious VDJ recombination scenarios were assigned using the TCRdist pipeline. In a later analysis, every TCR beta chain was defined by the combination of its CDR3 amino acid sequence and its V-gene family, and reads without a unique V-gene family were dropped. To address suspected cross-contamination and a sequencing artifact, a later analysis removed several hundred highly shared, low-generation-probability nucleotide sequences. For each public chain, a later analysis derived a clonal expansion index from normalized ranks of inferred template counts within each repertoire. Generation probabilities in a later analysis came from a VDJ recombination model fitted to out-of-frame rearrangements, and those results were checked against IGoR. Hypergeometric tests were used in a later analysis to score TCR-TCR, TCR-HLA and TCR-CMV co-occurrence, with a repertoire-size bias correction applied to the TCR pairs. A later analysis estimated false discovery rates by permuting HLA or CMV assignments 20 times. In a later analysis, co-occurring TCRs were grouped with DBSCAN, and TCRdist sequence similarity was added when clustering was performed within HLA-allele-positive subsets. Repertoires with fewer than 30,000 or more than 120,000 public chains, plus five repertoires with anomalous nucleotide sharing, were excluded from co-occurrence clustering. Entries here come from immuneACCESS through TCRdb and include only in-frame sequences with V and J called. Some clones fail to appear in such tables; in the studies checked, an unresolved V gene covers under half of the shortfall, and the cause of the remainder is unknown. The V and J calls and clone size were taken over from that table, and D and trimming were inferred from the DNA. This sample lists approximately 190,000 clones; around 90% were detected once. Jointly, the top ten make up around 1% of the sample.

The cohort consisted of 600 or so healthy bone marrow donors. At the time of sampling, every cohort member was nominally healthy, though immune exposures that went unrecorded were likely present. The donor tested CMV seronegative and was one of the 352 seronegative cohort members. Each donor provided a peripheral blood sample, and peripheral blood mononuclear cells were used for TCR beta sequencing. The Qiagen DNeasy Blood Extraction Kit was used to extract genomic DNA from the blood cell samples. These data originate in a study of cytomegalovirus exposure and HLA in healthy donors (dated by TCRdb to 2016 to 2017). Concerning the study at large: An earlier analysis of approximately 550 of the donors reported roughly 300 Gb of sequence data and some 100 million unique TCR beta sequences from some 180 million T cells. An early release that covered about 600 HLA-typed donors contained approximately 300 gigabases of sequencing data and 65 million to 100 million unique TCR sequences. Of the approximately 400 genotyped donors, less than 90% were placed in the genetic ancestry cluster associated with self-reported Caucasian donors. The study was designed to test whether signatures of past pathogen exposure could be identified by cataloging public T cell receptors. The study used immunosequencing to profile the T cell repertoires of 666 subjects and linked those repertoires to cytomegalovirus serostatus. Besides the first cohort of more than 650 subjects, a separate validation cohort made up of 120 or so different subjects was used. To predict cytomegalovirus infection status, the study combined high-throughput TCR immunosequencing, statistical association of individual TCRs with disease status, and machine learning. To study patterns of TCR occurrence, a later analysis re-analyzed previously published TCR beta repertoires from under 750 donors and added high-resolution HLA genotyping. The later analysis used no new phenotypic data to find candidate immune exposures, relying instead on TCR beta sequences and their occurrence across donors. In an earlier analysis of roughly 580 of the donors, high-throughput TCR beta sequencing was used to judge whether each TCR beta V gene segment behaved as functional or pseudogenic. Alongside the repertoire data, information on donor age, sex, ethnicity and CMV serostatus was compiled. Genome-wide SNP genotypes for about three fifths of the roughly 670 donors were used in a later genetic analysis, which treated that subset as a discovery cohort. Every repertoire in the discovery cohort had been generated on one and the same sequencing platform. HLA typing included class I and class II loci at four-digit resolution. The number of donors typed differed by locus, with about 629-630 for A, B, C, DRB1 and DQB1, about 500 for DQA1, over 600 for DPA1, and about 450 for DPB1. Four or five DR-DQ haplotypes were handled as single units for association and clustering because linkage in the cohort was strong. Among 398 genotyped donors of the cohort, an average of about 220,000 unique TCR beta nucleotide sequences was sequenced per donor, of which 15% to 20% were non-productive.

Broader findings and caveats from the paper: A few of the identified cytomegalovirus-associated TCR beta chains were confirmed in vitro to be specific for cytomegalovirus antigens. In a later genetic analysis, a missense DCLRE1C variant was associated with V-gene and J-gene trimming of TCR beta chains, and the association was replicated in an independent cohort. HLA typing was unavailable for some donors at each locus, so association tests used only the typed subset. The presence/absence analyses assumed that sequencing depth was roughly uniform across donors, and that assumption may not be true. According to a later analysis, most CMV-associated TCR beta chains appeared to be HLA-restricted, and the HLA associations seemed to be driven largely by CMV exposure. According to a later analysis, TCR association rates differed among HLA loci, with DRB1 alleles showing the most associated TCRs and HLA-C alleles showing the fewest. The cohort was sequenced for TCR beta chains only, and without alpha or paired-chain data the features that could be detected were limited. In a later analysis, HLA-associated TCR beta chains were found to be more clonally expanded and to have lower generation probabilities than equally common non-associated chains. In a later analysis, more than 15,000 TCR beta sequences were associated with specific HLA alleles at a false discovery rate of 0.05. Compared with the roughly 670-donor mean, donors in an Asian-associated ancestry cluster had fewer N-insertions in productive TCRs, according to a later genetic analysis. In an earlier analysis of about 550 of the donors, most TCR beta V segments were observed in productive rearrangements about 90% or about 30% of the time, broadly matching IMGT annotations. Assigning TCR associations to individual alleles was difficult when HLA alleles, especially DR and DQ, strongly co-occurred. According to the authors, the approach could potentially be generalized to other disease states and immunological phenotypes. In the study, some 160 TCR beta chains were listed as associated with cytomegalovirus. Most TCR sequences were seen in very few donors, while some public TCRs were found in many individuals. The earlier analysis of 587 of the donors excluded approximately 17 rarely observed V segments, including chromosome 9 orphons, because counts were too low. Some IMGT-functional V segments, including TRBV6-2 and TRBV6-3, could not be distinguished by the 87-base-pair reads and were therefore excluded. The classifier was reported to diagnose cytomegalovirus status with high specificity and sensitivity in both the original and validation cohorts. Correlated functional status among segregating V segments might reflect linkage disequilibrium, but an unknown experimental factor could not be ruled out. Several of the top co-occurrence clusters appeared to be linked to parvovirus B19, influenza, CMV and Epstein-Barr virus, according to a later analysis. A cluster of highly shared sequence variants was judged likely to represent a technical artifact of the sequencing pipeline. CMV serostatus was the only immune exposure information available for the cohort. A further reported finding was that TCR beta sequences accurately predicted the HLA-A and HLA-B alleles for most subjects in the first cohort.

Clipping removes 4 bases from V and 4 bases from J, with 6 as the unmatched junction base count. From a lookup of the germline V gene (reference sequence), CDR1 and CDR2 are LNHDA and SQIVND. The CDR3 runs 15 residues from the cysteine to the phenylalanine. CDR3 DNA is the only sequence kept; it has 45 bases, read in frame from the first base. Sequenced input: PBMCs. The rearrangement joined TRBV19 to TRBJ2-5; TRBD2 fits 10 bases in the junction. This TCR came from a boy aged 2 to 10 in good health and CMV-seronegative. CDR3 sequence: CASSNGTSESETQYF. The DNA sequence is given as TGTGCCAGTAGTAACGGGACTAGCGAATCAGAGACCCAGTACTTC.